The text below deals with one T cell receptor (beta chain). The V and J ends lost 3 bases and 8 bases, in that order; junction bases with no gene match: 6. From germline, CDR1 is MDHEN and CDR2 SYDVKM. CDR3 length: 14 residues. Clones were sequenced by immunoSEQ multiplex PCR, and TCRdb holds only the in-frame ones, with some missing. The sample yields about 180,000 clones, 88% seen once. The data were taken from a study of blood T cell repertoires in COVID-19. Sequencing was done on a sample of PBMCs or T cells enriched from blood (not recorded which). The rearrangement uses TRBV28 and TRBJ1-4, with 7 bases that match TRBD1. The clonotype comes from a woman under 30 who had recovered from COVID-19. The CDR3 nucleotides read TGTGCCAGCAGTTTTGGGATAGGGGGCGAAAAACTGTTTTTT. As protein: CASSFGIGGEKLFF.